This is a list of T cell receptor beta chains from one sample in a study of T cell changes during pregnancy in multiple sclerosis. Clones were sequenced by immunoSEQ multiplex PCR, and TCRdb holds only the in-frame ones, with some missing. The table shows fewer than 35,000 clones, with 85% to 95% occurring only once. This specimen consisted of CD4+ T cells from peripheral blood mononuclear cells, obtained in the second trimester of pregnancy. These TCRs come from a female donor with multiple sclerosis, enrolled in a pregnancy study. CDR3s include the opening cysteine and the closing phenylalanine or tryptophan. A D gene is named only where the DNA matches it firmly. A row's size may be missing; if present it is once, few, many or a size class.

size: .
length: 14
J: TRBJ1-5
V: TRBV12-5
D: TRBD1
CDR3: CASGPGQGNQPQHF
DNA: TGTGCTAGTGGTCCGGGACAGGGTAATCAGCCCCAGCATTTT

size: .
length: 16
J: TRBJ2-2
V: TRBV15
D: TRBD1
CDR3: CATRGHRDRVHRGLFF
DNA: TGTGCCACCAGAGGCCACCGGGACAGGGTCCATCGTGGGTTGTTTTTT

size: once
length: 11
J: TRBJ2-1
V: TRBV29-1
D: .
CDR3: CSVGAGIEQFF
DNA: TGCAGCGTTGGTGCGGGCATCGAGCAGTTCTTC

size: .
length: 14
J: TRBJ1-5
V: TRBV4-2
D: .
CDR3: CASSHGIYVQPQHF
DNA: TGTGCCAGCAGCCATGGCATTTACGTTCAGCCCCAGCATTTT

size: .
length: 14
J: TRBJ2-1
V: TRBV5-1
D: .
CDR3: CASSPGVSYNEQFF
DNA: TGCGCCAGCAGCCCCGGGGTCTCCTACAATGAGCAGTTCTTC

size: .
length: 12
J: TRBJ1-2
V: TRBV29-1
D: TRBD1
CDR3: CSVGQGWDGYTF
DNA: TGCAGCGTTGGACAGGGTTGGGATGGCTACACCTTC

size: .
length: 16
J: TRBJ1-3
V: TRBV5-1
D: TRBD1
CDR3: CASSLGPKTGGITIYF
DNA: TGCGCCAGCAGCTTGGGGCCGAAGACAGGGGGTATCACCATATATTTT

size: .
length: 16
J: TRBJ2-1
V: TRBV5-4
D: TRBD2
CDR3: CASSLAGLAVYNEQFF
DNA: TGTGCCAGCAGCTTGGCCGGGCTAGCGGTATACAATGAGCAGTTCTTC

size: once
length: 15
J: TRBJ1-1
V: TRBV19
D: .
CDR3: CASSPERGGNTEAFF
DNA: TGTGCCAGTAGTCCCGAGAGGGGGGGGAACACTGAAGCTTTCTTT

size: .
length: 13
J: TRBJ1-2
V: TRBV6-6
D: TRBD1
CDR3: CASSSRQGYGYTF
DNA: TGTGCCAGCAGCTCCCGACAGGGCTATGGCTACACCTTC

size: .
length: 13
J: TRBJ2-2
V: TRBV7-6
D: .
CDR3: CASSLARAGELFF
DNA: TGTGCCAGCAGCCTTGCCCGCGCCGGGGAGCTGTTTTTT

size: .
length: 20
J: TRBJ1-5
V: TRBV27
D: TRBD1
CDR3: CASSLGTAGRKPRRNQPQHF
DNA: TGTGCCAGCAGTTTAGGGACAGCCGGACGTAAACCAAGACGCAATCAGCCCCAGCATTTT

size: .
length: 14
J: TRBJ2-3
V: TRBV5-1
D: TRBD2
CDR3: CASSSAGGTDTQYF
DNA: TGCGCCAGCAGCTCAGCGGGAGGAACAGATACGCAGTATTTT

size: .
length: 16
J: TRBJ2-7
V: TRBV5-6
D: .
CDR3: CASSLHRRQRPYEQYF
DNA: TGTGCCAGCAGCTTACACAGGAGACAGCGCCCCTACGAGCAGTACTTC

size: .
length: 16
J: TRBJ2-6
V: TRBV11-2
D: TRBD1
CDR3: CASSLTGGAGANVLTF
DNA: TGTGCCAGCAGCTTAACAGGGGGCGCTGGGGCCAACGTCCTGACTTTC

size: .
length: 11
J: TRBJ2-7
V: TRBV20-1
D: .
CDR3: CSARRQVGQYF
DNA: TGCAGTGCTAGGCGACAGGTCGGGCAGTACTTC

size: .
length: 16
J: TRBJ2-2
V: TRBV18
D: .
CDR3: CASSPGRRLNTGELFF
DNA: TGTGCCAGCTCACCAGGAAGGCGACTTAACACCGGGGAGCTGTTTTTT

size: .
length: 13
J: TRBJ2-7
V: TRBV29-1
D: .
CDR3: CSVSRQGGGEQYF
DNA: TGCAGCGTTTCCCGGCAGGGAGGAGGCGAGCAGTACTTC

size: .
length: 15
J: TRBJ2-7
V: TRBV10-1
D: .
CDR3: CASSEVTAGVIEQYF
DNA: TGCGCCAGCAGTGAGGTTACCGCGGGCGTTATCGAGCAGTACTTC

size: .
length: 17
J: TRBJ2-7
V: TRBV7-2
D: TRBD2
CDR3: CASSLETSGRRRYEQYF
DNA: TGTGCCAGCAGCTTAGAGACTAGCGGGAGGCGACGCTACGAGCAGTACTTC

size: .
length: 13
J: TRBJ2-1
V: TRBV9
D: TRBD2
CDR3: CASSTLAGDEQFF
DNA: TGTGCCAGCAGCACACTAGCGGGAGATGAGCAGTTCTTC

size: .
length: 16
J: TRBJ2-3
V: TRBV27
D: TRBD2
CDR3: CASSSRLAGGPDTQYF
DNA: TGTGCCAGCAGTTCCCGTTTAGCGGGAGGACCCGATACGCAGTATTTT

size: once
length: 15
J: TRBJ2-1
V: TRBV5-4
D: TRBD1
CDR3: CASSLSGGAYNEQFF
DNA: TGTGCCAGCAGCTTGTCAGGGGGCGCTTACAATGAGCAGTTCTTC

size: .
length: 19
J: TRBJ1-2
V: TRBV1
D: .
CDR3: CTSSQDPWWGRAINYGYTF
DNA: TGCACCAGCAGCCAAGATCCGTGGTGGGGCAGGGCTATTAACTATGGCTACACCTTC

size: .
length: 15
J: TRBJ2-7
V: TRBV2
D: .
CDR3: CASSEGSGGSYEQYF
DNA: TGTGCCAGCAGTGAAGGGTCAGGAGGCTCCTACGAGCAGTACTTC

size: .
length: 18
J: TRBJ1-1
V: TRBV21-1
D: .
CDR3: CASSGFRDGGIGNTEAFF
DNA: TGTGCCAGCAGCGGTTTCCGGGACGGAGGGATAGGGAACACTGAAGCTTTCTTT

size: once
length: 14
J: TRBJ2-3
V: TRBV5-5
D: .
CDR3: CASSLEGGTDTQYF
DNA: TGTGCCAGCAGCTTGGAGGGGGGCACAGATACGCAGTATTTT

size: .
length: 12
J: TRBJ1-2
V: TRBV29-1
D: .
CDR3: CSVEEVNRGYTF
DNA: TGCAGCGTTGAAGAAGTGAACAGGGGCTACACCTTC

size: .
length: 14
J: TRBJ1-3
V: TRBV6-1
D: .
CDR3: CASSEQGSGNTIYF
DNA: TGTGCCAGCAGTGAACAGGGCTCTGGAAACACCATATATTTT

size: .
length: 15
J: TRBJ2-7
V: TRBV7-2
D: .
CDR3: CASSLGGGGPYEQYF
DNA: TGTGCCAGCAGCTTAGGTGGAGGAGGGCCTTACGAGCAGTACTTC

size: .
length: 13
J: TRBJ1-2
V: TRBV6-5
D: .
CDR3: CASSPQLPYGYTF
DNA: TGTGCCAGCAGCCCACAATTGCCCTATGGCTACACCTTC

size: .
length: 15
J: TRBJ2-1
V: TRBV6-5
D: TRBD2
CDR3: CASMTWEGLKNEQFF
DNA: TGTGCCAGCATGACCTGGGAGGGTCTGAAAAATGAGCAGTTCTTC

size: once
length: 14
J: TRBJ2-7
V: TRBV6-1
D: TRBD1
CDR3: CASSEGQGRAEQYF
DNA: TGTGCCAGCAGTGAGGGACAGGGTAGAGCCGAGCAGTACTTC

size: .
length: 15
J: TRBJ2-7
V: TRBV5-1
D: .
CDR3: CASSSIRFPAYEQYF
DNA: TGCGCCAGCAGCTCCATCCGGTTCCCCGCCTACGAGCAGTACTTC

size: .
length: 15
J: TRBJ2-3
V: TRBV5-1
D: .
CDR3: CASSLFETGQRTQYF
DNA: TGCGCCAGCAGCTTGTTCGAGACAGGTCAAAGGACGCAGTATTTT

size: .
length: 14
J: TRBJ2-7
V: TRBV9
D: TRBD1
CDR3: CASSVVTGAGEQYF
DNA: TGTGCCAGCAGCGTAGTAACAGGGGCGGGCGAGCAGTACTTC

size: .
length: 13
J: TRBJ1-5
V: TRBV30
D: .
CDR3: CAWSGAGNQPQHF
DNA: TGTGCCTGGAGTGGGGCAGGGAATCAGCCCCAGCATTTT

size: .
length: 19
J: TRBJ2-7
V: TRBV15
D: TRBD2
CDR3: CATLPGKGPSGRSSYEQYF
DNA: TGTGCCACCCTCCCGGGGAAAGGCCCTAGCGGGAGGAGCTCCTACGAGCAGTACTTC

size: .
length: 11
J: TRBJ2-1
V: TRBV28
D: .
CDR3: CASGGANEQFF
DNA: TGTGCCAGCGGAGGGGCAAATGAGCAGTTCTTC

size: .
length: 16
J: TRBJ1-5
V: TRBV7-2
D: TRBD1
CDR3: CASSLDPRGSGQPQHF
DNA: TGTGCCAGCAGCTTAGATCCCAGGGGGTCGGGTCAGCCCCAGCATTTT

size: .
length: 15
J: TRBJ2-2
V: TRBV15
D: .
CDR3: CATSKSGRVSGELFF
DNA: TGTGCCACCAGCAAAAGCGGACGAGTGTCCGGGGAGCTGTTTTTT

size: .
length: 15
J: TRBJ1-2
V: TRBV11-2
D: .
CDR3: CASSRSSDRNYGYTF
DNA: TGTGCCAGCAGCAGGTCCTCCGACAGGAACTATGGCTACACCTTC

size: .
length: 14
J: TRBJ2-1
V: TRBV19
D: TRBD2
CDR3: CASKWREFSNEQFF
DNA: TGTGCCAGTAAATGGCGGGAGTTCTCCAATGAGCAGTTCTTC

size: .
length: 12
J: TRBJ2-1
V: TRBV29-1
D: .
CDR3: CSVLHQGYEQFF
DNA: TGCAGCGTCCTTCATCAGGGCTATGAGCAGTTCTTC

size: .
length: 18
J: TRBJ1-1
V: TRBV18
D: TRBD1
CDR3: CASSPGTGATPPNTEAFF
DNA: TGTGCCAGCTCACCAGGGACAGGGGCAACCCCGCCTAACACTGAAGCTTTCTTT

size: .
length: 14
J: TRBJ2-7
V: TRBV29-1
D: .
CDR3: CSVEDRGRGYEQYF
DNA: TGCAGCGTTGAAGATCGTGGAAGGGGCTACGAGCAGTACTTC

size: once
length: 19
J: TRBJ2-1
V: TRBV4-1
D: TRBD2
CDR3: CASSQPGLAGGKHYNEQFF
DNA: TGCGCCAGCAGCCAACCGGGACTAGCGGGAGGGAAACACTACAATGAGCAGTTCTTC

size: .
length: 11
J: TRBJ1-1
V: TRBV20-1
D: TRBD1
CDR3: CSARQGTEAFF
DNA: TGCAGTGCTCGACAGGGAACTGAAGCTTTCTTT

size: .
length: 13
J: TRBJ1-1
V: TRBV7-6
D: TRBD1
CDR3: CASSRTGQTEAFF
DNA: TGTGCCAGCAGCCGGACAGGGCAAACTGAAGCTTTCTTT

size: .
length: 15
J: TRBJ2-3
V: TRBV18
D: TRBD1
CDR3: CASSHGTENTDTQYF
DNA: TGTGCCAGCTCACACGGGACAGAAAACACAGATACGCAGTATTTT

size: .
length: 16
J: TRBJ2-1
V: TRBV5-1
D: TRBD2
CDR3: CASSHLAGSSYNEQFF
DNA: TGCGCCAGCAGTCACCTAGCGGGGAGCTCCTACAATGAGCAGTTCTTC

size: .
length: 16
J: TRBJ1-3
V: TRBV2
D: .
CDR3: CASSDVGLGSGNTIYF
DNA: TGTGCCAGCAGTGACGTAGGACTCGGGTCTGGAAACACCATATATTTT

size: .
length: 16
J: TRBJ1-4
V: TRBV4-3
D: .
CDR3: CASSQDGGQSNEKLFF
DNA: TGCGCCAGCAGCCAAGATGGAGGGCAGTCCAATGAAAAACTGTTTTTT

size: .
length: 15
J: TRBJ2-1
V: TRBV10-3
D: TRBD2
CDR3: CASRLAGPTYNEQFF
DNA: TGTGCCTCTAGACTAGCGGGACCTACCTACAATGAGCAGTTCTTC

size: .
length: 15
J: TRBJ1-1
V: TRBV5-1
D: TRBD1
CDR3: CASSLGGTGYTEAFF
DNA: TGCGCCAGCAGCTTGGGGGGGACAGGGTACACTGAAGCTTTCTTT

size: .
length: 15
J: TRBJ1-4
V: TRBV14
D: TRBD1
CDR3: CASSQKQGAGEKLFF
DNA: TGTGCCAGCAGCCAAAAACAGGGGGCCGGTGAAAAACTGTTTTTT

size: .
length: 14
J: TRBJ2-7
V: TRBV6-1
D: TRBD1
CDR3: CASSRQGTSYEQYF
DNA: TGTGCCAGCAGTAGACAGGGTACCTCCTACGAGCAGTACTTC

size: once
length: 16
J: TRBJ1-3
V: TRBV7-2
D: .
CDR3: CASSLAGGSSGNTIYF
DNA: TGTGCCAGCAGCTTAGCAGGGGGAAGCTCTGGAAACACCATATATTTT

size: .
length: 15
J: TRBJ1-3
V: TRBV5-5
D: TRBD1
CDR3: CASSLLTGAGNTIYF
DNA: TGTGCCAGCAGCCTCCTCACAGGGGCTGGAAACACCATATATTTT

size: .
length: 11
J: TRBJ2-7
V: TRBV20-1
D: .
CDR3: CSARARKEQYF
DNA: TGCAGTGCTAGAGCGAGGAAAGAACAGTACTTC